These 10 T cell receptor beta chains share one sample of origin, sequenced in a study of cytomegalovirus exposure and HLA in healthy donors. PCR amplification relied on 60 Vbeta primers (plus 13 Jbeta primers). Assay: immunoSEQ multiplex PCR; the TCRdb copy retains only in-frame clones and omits some. The data hold some 250,000 clones, with more than 75% observed a single time. The sample taken for sequencing was PBMCs. Source of these receptors: a woman between 35 and 50 years old in good health and CMV-seropositive.

This rearrangement joins TRBV19 to TRBJ2-5; D possibly corresponds to TRBD2 (6 bases). CDR3 length equals 13 residues. Trimming pared 10 bases from V and 4 bases from J, leaving 16 bases between. Germline values: CDR1 LNHDA, CDR2 SQIVND (reference sequence). The CDR3: CATSPGVRETQYF. The DNA for the CDR3 is TGTGCCACTTCTCCGGGAGTTAGAGAGACCCAGTACTTC.

The V call is TRBV27, the J call TRBJ2-1; D may be TRBD2 (6 bases). Trimming cost V 9 bases and J 4 bases, with 19 bases left between them. This CDR3 comprises 15 residues. Germline V gene sequence: CDR1 MNHEY, CDR2 SMNVEV (reference sequence). The CDR3 loop is CASRPPGLLYNEQFF. The CDR3 bases are TGTGCCAGTAGACCGCCGGGACTTCTTTACAATGAGCAGTTCTTC.

This chain links TRBV15 with TRBJ2-7; 7 bases agree with TRBD1. The V gene end was trimmed by 1 base and the J gene end by 5 bases; junction bases not matched to a gene: 8. CDR1 and CDR2 (germline): LNHNV, YYDKDF (reference sequence). There are 15 residues in the CDR3. For the CDR3, the DNA is TGTGCCACCAGCAGAGGACAGGGCACCGGCGACGAGCAGTACTTC. Translated, it gives CATSRGQGTGDEQYF.

The chain is built from TRBV5-6 and TRBJ2-1; 11 bases line up with TRBD2. The junction had 0 bases not matched to a gene; V was cut back by 0 bases and J by 4 bases. Germline V CDR1 and CDR2: SGHDT, YYEEEE. This CDR3 has 15 residues. CDR3 DNA sequence: TGTGCCAGCAGCTTGGCTAGCGGGAGGTACAATGAGCAGTTCTTC. Translating gives CASSLASGRYNEQFF.

This chain connects TRBV18 to TRBJ1-5, with 8 bases lining up with TRBD1. This CDR3 is 19 amino acids long. V shed 2 bases and J 6 bases; nucleotides not matched to a gene: 18. Germline V gives CDR1 KGHSH, CDR2 LQKENI. CDR3 amino acids: CASSPGISTGEGRGQPQHF. The CDR3, as DNA: TGTGCCAGCTCACCAGGAATTTCGACAGGGGAAGGTAGGGGTCAGCCCCAGCATTTT.

The chain combines TRBV2 with TRBJ2-1; D is ambiguous. CDR1 is SNHLY, CDR2 FYNNEI, per germline. V lost 1 base to trimming and J lost 4 bases, with 14 bases between them. The CDR3 totals 16 residues. CDR3 DNA sequence: TGTGCCAGCAGTGAAGAAGCGTCCCCGCGGTACAATGAGCAGTTCTTC. Translating gives CASSEEASPRYNEQFF. Using reference TRBV2 and TRBJ2-1 for the parts outside the CDR3, the full variable domain is EPEVTQTPSHQVTQMGQEVILRCVPISNHLYFYWYRQILGQKVEFLVSFYNNEISEKSEIFDDQFSVERPDGSNFTLKIRSTKLEDSAMYFCASSEEASPRYNEQFFGPGTRLTVL.

The chain carries TRBV4-1 and TRBJ2-7; 13 positions match TRBD2. The germline V gene encodes CDR1 MGHRA and CDR2 YSYEKL. The CDR3 has 16 amino acids. The ends lost 2 bases at V and 2 bases at J; junction bases unmatched: 3. The CDR3 is CASSQPTSGRAYEQYF. The CDR3 bases are TGCGCCAGCAGCCAACCAACTAGCGGGAGGGCCTACGAGCAGTACTTC.

The CDR3 coding sequence is TGTGCCAGCAGCTACTACAGGGTTGGGTCACCCCTCCACTTT. It encodes CASSYYRVGSPLHF. The rearrangement uses TRBV7-2 and TRBJ1-6; D perhaps matches TRBD1 (6 bases). Trimming took 4 bases from V and 10 from J, leaving 14 bases between them. Germline CDR1 is SGHTA and CDR2 is FQGNSA. The CDR3 is made up of 14 amino acids.

The V and J genes are TRBV7-9 and TRBJ2-3, with 8 bases that match TRBD1. There are 15 residues in the CDR3. Germline V gene lookup returns CDR1 SEHNR and CDR2 FQNEAQ (reference sequence). V gave up 1 base and J gave up 3 bases; unmatched junction bases: 3. CDR3 DNA sequence: TGTGCCAGCAGCTTAGTGACAGGGGCAACAGATACGCAGTATTTT. It encodes CASSLVTGATDTQYF.

The chain links TRBV5-1 to TRBJ2-5; a possible D gene is TRBD1 (5 bases). The V end lost 3 bases, the J end lost 1 base, and 7 bases lay between the germline ends. Germline V gene sequence: CDR1 SGHRS, CDR2 YFSETQ. CDR3 size: 13 residues. The CDR3 here is CASSSDIQETQYF. In DNA, the CDR3 is TGCGCCAGCAGCTCGGACATCCAAGAGACCCAGTACTTC.